These 16 T cell receptor beta chains share one sample of origin, sequenced in a study of blood T cell repertoires in COVID-19. Produced via immunoSEQ multiplex PCR; TCRdb's table is partial and in-frame only. The data hold just under 55,000 clones, with approximately 90% observed a single time. Input material: peripheral blood. All receptors derive from a man aged 45-65 years with acute or convalescent COVID-19.

The chain employs TRBV2 and TRBJ2-1; D is undetermined. The CDR3 runs 12 residues. Germline V CDR1 and CDR2: SNHLY, FYNNEI. Trimming removed 4 bases at V and 9 bases at J, with 10 bases between. The CDR3 DNA reads as TGTGCCAGCAGTGTGCAAGCACCTGAGCAGTTCTTC. Its protein product is CASSVQAPEQFF.

This rearrangement joins TRBV27 to TRBJ2-7, with D possibly matching TRBD2 (5 bases). Germline loops: CDR1 MNHEY, CDR2 SMNVEV (reference sequence). V lost 3 bases and J 4 bases, leaving 19 bases between the germline ends. CDR3 length: 16 residues. This CDR3 is CASSFLRLAVPYEQYF. The CDR3 region has the DNA TGTGCCAGCAGTTTTCTGAGGCTAGCAGTACCTTACGAGCAGTACTTC.

The V gene is TRBV19, the J gene TRBJ1-6; D is ambiguous. The CDR3 runs 14 residues. The germline V gene has CDR1 LNHDA and CDR2 SQIVND (reference sequence). Trimming pared 11 bases from V and 5 bases from J, leaving 16 bases between. The DNA for the CDR3 is TGTGCCTGCAAGTCGGGGATTCATAATTCACCCCTCCACTTT. Translating gives CACKSGIHNSPLHF.

V usage is TRBV18 and J usage is TRBJ1-2; no reliable D call. The germline V gene has CDR1 KGHSH and CDR2 LQKENI. V was clipped by 2 bases and J by 3 bases, with 10 bases between them. The CDR3 spans 14 residues. The CDR3 DNA reads TGTGCCAGCTCACCATTCGACGGGGACTATGGCTACACCTTC. It is translated as CASSPFDGDYGYTF.

This CDR3 reads CASTPGGETQYF. CDR3 bases: TGTGCCAGCACCCCGGGGGGGGAGACCCAGTACTTC. V is TRBV5-4 and J is TRBJ2-5; 8 bases are a match to TRBD2. Germline CDR1 reads SGHNT; CDR2 reads YYREEE (reference sequence). With V trimmed by 6 bases and J by 5 bases, 3 bases remained unmatched. The CDR3 loop spans 12 amino acids.

The chain uses TRBV6-5 and TRBJ2-7; 7 positions agree with TRBD1. The CDR3 covers 14 residues. J was trimmed by 3 bases and V by 8 bases; bases with no gene match: 10. The germline CDR1 and CDR2 sequences are MNHEY and SVGAGI. CDR3 nucleotide sequence: TGTGCCAGCGGGACAGTCACTTCTCTCTACGAGCAGTACTTC. Its protein is CASGTVTSLYEQYF.

CDR3 sequence (DNA): TGTGCCAGCAGTGGTAGCGCAGATACGCAGTATTTT. Amino acid sequence: CASSGSADTQYF. The chain uses TRBV2 and TRBJ2-3, with D tentatively TRBD2 (5 bases). Deletions cut 4 bases from V and 4 bases from J, with 6 bases between. The CDR3 sequence is 12 residues long. CDR1 is SNHLY, CDR2 FYNNEI, per germline.

The chain links TRBV7-9 to TRBJ2-2; TRBD1 agrees at 7 bases. The germline V gene encodes CDR1 SEHNR and CDR2 FQNEAQ (reference sequence). This CDR3 spans 17 amino acids. Losses at the gene ends were 6 bases for V and 1 base for J; bases not matched to a gene: 11. CDR3 sequence (DNA): TGTGCCAGCAGTCGGGCCACAGGGGACCGGAACACCGGGGAGCTGTTTTTT. Translated: CASSRATGDRNTGELFF.

The rearrangement uses TRBV3-1 (or the pseudogene TRBV3-2) and TRBJ1-3, with D perhaps matching TRBD1 (6 bases). The CDR3 spans 14 residues. Trimming stripped 4 bases from V and 3 bases from J, with 10 bases between. In germline, CDR1 is LGHDT, CDR2 YNNKEL (reference sequence). The CDR3 coding sequence is TGTGCCAGCAGCCTACAGGGAAGTGGAAACACCATATATTTT. Protein: CASSLQGSGNTIYF.

The CDR3 bases are TGCGCCAGCAGCGAGGACAGAAGAAACACCGGGGAGCTGTTTTTT. It specifies CASSEDRRNTGELFF. The chain uses TRBV5-1 and TRBJ2-2; D may be TRBD1 (6 bases). V gave up 4 bases and J gave up 2 bases, with 12 bases separating them. CDR1 is SGHRS, CDR2 YFSETQ, per germline. The CDR3 consists of 15 residues.

This clone was seen just once. The rearrangement uses TRBV12-3 or TRBV12-4 and TRBJ2-1; the D is unclear. The CDR3 runs 12 residues. The V and J ends lost 5 bases and 7 bases respectively, with 9 bases between them. The CDR3 coding sequence is TGTGCCAGCAGTCAGACTGGGAATGAGCAGTTCTTC. Translating it yields CASSQTGNEQFF.

This chain links TRBV5-4 with TRBJ2-5; D may be TRBD1 (6 bases). The germline V gene has CDR1 SGHNT and CDR2 YYREEE (reference sequence). CDR3 size: 15 residues. The germline V and J ends were trimmed by 3 bases and 7 bases, with 19 bases remaining between them. The CDR3 spells CASSSLQGKIMTQYF. The CDR3 DNA sequence: TGTGCCAGCAGCTCGCTTCAGGGGAAAATAATGACCCAGTACTTC.

The chain links TRBV6-5 to TRBJ1-1; 7 bases fit TRBD1. V lost 2 bases and J lost 4; bases outside the gene matches: 4. Germline CDR1 reads MNHEY; CDR2 reads SVGAGI. The CDR3 spans 14 residues. The CDR3 here is CASSYDRESTEAFF. For the CDR3, the DNA is TGTGCCAGCAGTTACGACAGGGAGAGCACTGAAGCTTTCTTT.

The chain is built from TRBV4-1 and TRBJ1-1, with 10 bases matching TRBD1. The CDR3 covers 14 residues. The V and J ends lost 4 bases and 3 bases, in that order; junction bases with no gene match: 2. Germline-derived CDR1 and CDR2 are MGHRA and YSYEKL. The CDR3 sequence: CASSLGQGDTEAFF. The DNA for the CDR3 is TGCGCCAGCAGCCTAGGACAGGGGGACACTGAAGCTTTCTTT.

The DNA of the CDR3 is TGTGCCAGCAGCTGGAAACAGGGAGGGGATCAGCCCCAGCATTTT. The encoded protein is CASSWKQGGDQPQHF. The chain has TRBV7-6 and TRBJ1-5; the D gene is possibly TRBD1 (6 bases). V lost 4 bases, J lost 5 bases, and 15 bases lay in between. The CDR3 runs to 15 residues. Germline CDR1 SGHVS, CDR2 FNYEAQ.

V and J are TRBV7-9 and TRBJ2-3, with 10 bases that match TRBD1. Germline assignment: CDR1 SEHNR and CDR2 FQNEAQ (reference sequence). The CDR3 loop spans 16 amino acids. The junction had 10 bases not matched to a gene; V was cut back by 5 bases and J by 5 bases. CDR3 amino acids: CASSPRGTGDGDTQYF. For the CDR3, the DNA is TGTGCCAGCAGCCCAAGGGGGACAGGGGATGGAGATACGCAGTATTTT.